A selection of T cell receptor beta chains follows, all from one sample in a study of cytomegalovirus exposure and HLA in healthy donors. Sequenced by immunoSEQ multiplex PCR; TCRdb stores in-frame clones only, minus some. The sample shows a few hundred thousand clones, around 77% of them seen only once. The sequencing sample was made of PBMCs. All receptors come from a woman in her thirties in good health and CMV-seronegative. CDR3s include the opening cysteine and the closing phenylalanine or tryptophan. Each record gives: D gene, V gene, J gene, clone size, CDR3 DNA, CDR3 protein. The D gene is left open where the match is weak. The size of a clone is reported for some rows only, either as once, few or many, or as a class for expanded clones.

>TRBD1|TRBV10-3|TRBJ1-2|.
TGTGCCATCAGTCACAACAGGGGGCGCGACGGCTACCCCTTC
CAISHNRGRDGYPF
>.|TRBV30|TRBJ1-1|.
TGTGCCTCCGTGAACACTGAAGCTTTCTTT
CASVNTEAFF
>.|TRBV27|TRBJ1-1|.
TGTGCCAGCAGTTCCTACAGGGAAGGGGACACTGAAGCTTTCTTT
CASSSYREGDTEAFF
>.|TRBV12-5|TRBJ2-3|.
TGTGCTAGTGGTTTGGTACTTACGAGGGACACAGATACGCAGTATTTT
CASGLVLTRDTDTQYF
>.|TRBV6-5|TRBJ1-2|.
TGTGCCAGCAGTTACTCACGAGGGCTTGGCTATGGCTACACCTTC
CASSYSRGLGYGYTF
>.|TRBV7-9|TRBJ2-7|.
TGTGCCAGCAGCTTAGTGGCGGGGAACGACGAGCAGTACTTC
CASSLVAGNDEQYF
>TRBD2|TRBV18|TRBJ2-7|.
TGTGCCAGCTCACCACCGGGGGAGGGCAGCTACGAGCAGTACTTC
CASSPPGEGSYEQYF
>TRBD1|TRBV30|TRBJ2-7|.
TGTGCCTGGAGTGTAATAGGGGGCCACTACGAGCAGTACTTC
CAWSVIGGHYEQYF
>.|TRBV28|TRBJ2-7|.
TGTGCCAGCAGTCGAAGGTCGGGACTGGGCGGGGAGCAGTACTTC
CASSRRSGLGGEQYF
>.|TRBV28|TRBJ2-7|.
TGTGCCAGCAGCCGAGGGTTCGGGCAGTACTTC
CASSRGFGQYF
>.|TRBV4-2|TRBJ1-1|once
TGTGCCAGCAGCCAAGATGCCGGGGGGGACGGTGAAGCTTTCTTT
CASSQDAGGDGEAFF
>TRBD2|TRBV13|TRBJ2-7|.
TGTGCCAGCAGCTTAGACACTAGCGGGCGGTACGAGCAGTACTTC
CASSLDTSGRYEQYF
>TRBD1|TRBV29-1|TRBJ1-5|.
TGCAGCGTCGGAGACAGGGCAGGCAGACAGCCCCAGCATTTT
CSVGDRAGRQPQHF
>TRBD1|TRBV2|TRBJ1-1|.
TGTGCCAGCAGGGGACAGGTTAACACTGAAGCTTTCTTT
CASRGQVNTEAFF